This TCR beta chain appears in the sequencing data of a study of cytomegalovirus exposure and HLA in healthy donors. It was with 60 Vbeta and 13 Jbeta primers that the PCR ran. Profiled with immunoSEQ multiplex PCR; TCRdb holds only in-frame clones, not every one. This sample has around 120,000 clones, with around three quarters found just once. V gave up 6 bases and J gave up 7 bases; unmatched junction bases: 13. The CDR3 consists of 16 residues. Germline-derived CDR1 and CDR2 are LNHDA and SQIVND (reference sequence). Broader study findings: There was a cluster of highly shared sequence variants that was likely a sequencing artifact. Clonal expansion, a later analysis showed, was greater in HLA-associated TCR beta chains than in equally common others.

For this clone: Its antigen is not identified.

This receptor was obtained from a man aged 18 to 29 in good health and CMV-seronegative. The chain carries TRBV19 and TRBJ2-1; 9 nucleotides line up with TRBD2. Sequencing used PBMCs. The CDR3 here is CASRTVEGSGGNEQFF. The CDR3 coding sequence is TGTGCCAGTAGGACCGTTGAGGGTAGCGGGGGTAATGAGCAGTTCTTC. The full variable domain, its missing parts supplied by reference TRBV19 and TRBJ2-1, is DGGITQSPKYLFRKEGQNVTLSCEQNLNHDAMYWYRQDPGQGLRLIYYSQIVNDFQKGDIAEGYSVSREKKESFPLTVTSAQKNPTAFYLCASRTVEGSGGNEQFFGPGTRLTVL.